The source of this T cell receptor beta chain is a study of blood T cell repertoires in COVID-19. At the level of the study: Sources were T cells, B-cell-depleted T cells, or PBMCs; the material itself was cDNA or gDNA.

The table came from immunoSEQ multiplex PCR; TCRdb's copy has only in-frame clones and leaves some out. The table shows fewer than 200,000 clones, with about 86% occurring only once. With 5 bases removed from V and 8 bases from J, the gap between germline ends came to 8 bases. Germline V gene sequence: CDR1 LGHDT, CDR2 YNNKEL (reference sequence). The CDR3 covers 11 residues. The TCR comes from a woman between 50 and 59 years old in a cohort exposed to, infected with or recovered from COVID-19 (not recorded which). The rearrangement uses TRBV3-1 (or the pseudogene TRBV3-2) and TRBJ2-3; a possible D gene is TRBD1 (6 bases). Sequenced material: PBMCs or T cells enriched from blood (not recorded which). This chain's CDR3 is CASSVGGTQYF. The DNA of the CDR3 is TGTGCCAGCAGCGTAGGGGGTACGCAGTATTTT.